The rows below give T cell receptor beta chains drawn from one sample of a study of blood T cell repertoires in COVID-19. Using immunoSEQ multiplex PCR, the repertoire was profiled, and TCRdb retains in-frame clones only, with some absent. This table has approximately 200,000 clones, about 88% appearing once. Input material: peripheral blood. The receptor source for this set is a man aged 45-60 years who had recovered from COVID-19. Both conserved end residues are part of each CDR3. The D gene is left open where the match is weak.

v_call,d_call,j_call,cdr3_nt,cdr3_aa
TRBV18,.,TRBJ2-7,TGTGCCAGCTCACCTTCGAGGCTAGAGCAGTACTTC,CASSPSRLEQYF
TRBV11-2,TRBD2,TRBJ2-2,TGTGCCAGCAGCCCCAGACTAGCGGGCCCGAACACCGGGGAGCTGTTTTTT,CASSPRLAGPNTGELFF
TRBV19,.,TRBJ2-1,TGTGCCAGTAGTTCGGGAGATAGCTCCTACAATGAGCAGTTCTTC,CASSSGDSSYNEQFF
TRBV7-6,.,TRBJ1-1,TGTGCCAGCAGCTTAGTCAGCGAAGGGAGGCGGACTGAAGCTTTCTTT,CASSLVSEGRRTEAFF
TRBV18,.,TRBJ1-1,TGTGCCAGCTCCCCCGGACAGTTAAAGAACACTGAAGCTTTCTTT,CASSPGQLKNTEAFF
TRBV30,.,TRBJ1-1,TGTGCCTGGAGTCCCCTCCTCCACAGGGAAGCTTTCTTT,CAWSPLLHREAFF
TRBV5-6,TRBD2,TRBJ2-7,TGTGCCAGCAGTCGGGGGAGGGGTCGGGAGCAGTACTTC,CASSRGRGREQYF
TRBV3-1/TRBV3-2,TRBD1,TRBJ1-3,TGTGCCAGCAGCCGAGGACAGGGGGCCGGAAACACCATATATTTT,CASSRGQGAGNTIYF
TRBV7-9,TRBD1,TRBJ1-2,TGTGCCAGCAGCAGGGGACAGGGCCTGGGCTATGGCTACACCTTC,CASSRGQGLGYGYTF
TRBV28,.,TRBJ1-6,TGTGCCTGCCAAAGTACAGGGAATTCACCCCTCCACTTT,CACQSTGNSPLHF